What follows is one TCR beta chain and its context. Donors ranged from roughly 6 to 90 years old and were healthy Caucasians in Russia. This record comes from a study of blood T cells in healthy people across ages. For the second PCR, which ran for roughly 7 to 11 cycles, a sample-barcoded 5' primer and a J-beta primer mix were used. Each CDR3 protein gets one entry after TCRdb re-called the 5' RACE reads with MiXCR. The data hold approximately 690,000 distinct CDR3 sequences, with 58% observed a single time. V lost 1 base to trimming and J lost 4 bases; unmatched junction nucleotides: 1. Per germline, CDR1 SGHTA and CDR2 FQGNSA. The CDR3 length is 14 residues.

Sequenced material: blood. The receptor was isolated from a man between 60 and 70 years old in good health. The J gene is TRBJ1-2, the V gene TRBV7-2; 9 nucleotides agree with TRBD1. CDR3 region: CASSLEDRGYGYTF. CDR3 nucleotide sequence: TGTGCCAGCAGCTTAGAGGACAGGGGCTATGGCTACACCTTC. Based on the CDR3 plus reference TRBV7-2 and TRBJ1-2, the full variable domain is GAGVSQSPSNKVTEKGKDVELRCDPISGHTALYWYRQSLGQGLEFLIYFQGNSAPDKSGLPSDRFSAERTGGSVSTLTIQRTQQEDSAVYLCASSLEDRGYGYTFGSGTRLTVV.